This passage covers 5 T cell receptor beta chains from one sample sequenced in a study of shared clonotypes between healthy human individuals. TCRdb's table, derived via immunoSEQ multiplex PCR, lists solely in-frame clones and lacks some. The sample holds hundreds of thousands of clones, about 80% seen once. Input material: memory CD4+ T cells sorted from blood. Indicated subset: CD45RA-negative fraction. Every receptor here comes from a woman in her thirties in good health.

CDR3 sequence reads: CAWTKYGGEKDTEAFF. CDR3 sequence (DNA): TGTGCCTGGACCAAATATGGGGGGGAAAAGGACACTGAAGCTTTCTTT. V and J are TRBV30 and TRBJ1-1; D may be TRBD1 (5 bases). The germline V and J ends were trimmed by 4 bases and 3 bases, with 21 bases remaining between them. Germline loops: CDR1 GTSNPN, CDR2 SVGIG (reference sequence). The CDR3 is made up of 16 amino acids.

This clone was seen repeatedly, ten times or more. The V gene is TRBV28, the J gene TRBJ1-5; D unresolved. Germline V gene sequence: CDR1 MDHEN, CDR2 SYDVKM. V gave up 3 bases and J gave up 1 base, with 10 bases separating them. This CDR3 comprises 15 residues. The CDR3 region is CASSLIRTSNQPQHF. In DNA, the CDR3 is TGTGCCAGCAGTTTGATCCGGACGAGCAATCAGCCCCAGCATTTT. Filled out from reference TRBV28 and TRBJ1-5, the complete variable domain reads DVKVTQSSRYLVKRTGEKVFLECVQDMDHENMFWYRQDPGLGLRLIYFSYDVKMKEKGDIPEGYSVSREKKERFSLILESASTNQTSMYLCASSLIRTSNQPQHFGDGTRLSIL.

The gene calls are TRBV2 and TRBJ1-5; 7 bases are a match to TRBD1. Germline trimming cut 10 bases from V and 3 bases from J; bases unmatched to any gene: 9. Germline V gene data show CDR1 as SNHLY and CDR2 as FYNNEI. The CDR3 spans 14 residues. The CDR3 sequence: CATQGGVPNQPQHF. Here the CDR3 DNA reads TGTGCCACCCAGGGGGGGGTTCCCAATCAGCCCCAGCATTTT.

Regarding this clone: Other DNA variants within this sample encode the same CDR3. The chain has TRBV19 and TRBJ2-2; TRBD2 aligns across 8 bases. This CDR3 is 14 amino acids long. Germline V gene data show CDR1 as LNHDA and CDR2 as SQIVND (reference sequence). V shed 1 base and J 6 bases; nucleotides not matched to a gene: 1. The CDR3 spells CASSIAGGPGELFF. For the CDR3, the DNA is TGTGCCAGTAGTATAGCGGGAGGGCCCGGGGAGCTGTTTTTT.

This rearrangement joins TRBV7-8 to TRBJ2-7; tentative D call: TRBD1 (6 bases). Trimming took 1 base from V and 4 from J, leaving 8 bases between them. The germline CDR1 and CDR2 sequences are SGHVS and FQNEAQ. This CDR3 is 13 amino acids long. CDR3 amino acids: CASSLGGPYEQYF. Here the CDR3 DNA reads TGTGCCAGCAGCTTAGGGGGGCCTTACGAGCAGTACTTC.